The sequence of this T cell receptor beta chain was determined in a study of T cells in Graves' hyperthyroidism and ophthalmopathy. Across the whole study: Once the initial diagnosis was made, peripheral blood was obtained before any treatment.

The table lists this clonotype with many counts. The ends were cut back, 3 bases at V and 1 base at J, with 15 bases in the middle. This CDR3 has 17 residues. In germline, CDR1 is KGHDR, CDR2 SFDVKD. The CDR3 regions of TCR beta were amplified from RNA transcripts. HTBI primers were the set used in a first-round RT-PCR of the TCR CDR3. TCRdb itself ran the multiplex PCR reads through MiXCR, one entry per CDR3 protein. The data show roughly 510,000 distinct CDR3 sequences, less than 25% seen once. Sequenced material: blood. The chain recombines TRBV24-1 with TRBJ1-5; unclear D gene. This sequence was found in a man aged 18 to 29 with Graves' hyperthyroidism. CDR3 nucleotides: TGTGCCACCAGTGATGGGCCTTTAATTGGGAGCAATCAGCCCCAGCATTTT. Translated: CATSDGPLIGSNQPQHF.